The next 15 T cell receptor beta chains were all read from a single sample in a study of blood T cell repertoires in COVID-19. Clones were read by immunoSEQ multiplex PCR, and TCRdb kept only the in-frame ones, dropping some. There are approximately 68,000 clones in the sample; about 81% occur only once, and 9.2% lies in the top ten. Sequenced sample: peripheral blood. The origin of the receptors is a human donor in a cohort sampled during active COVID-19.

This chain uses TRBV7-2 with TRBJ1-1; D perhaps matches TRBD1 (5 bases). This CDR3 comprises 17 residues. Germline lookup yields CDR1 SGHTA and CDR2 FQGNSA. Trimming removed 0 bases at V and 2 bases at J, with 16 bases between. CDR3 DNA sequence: TGTGCCAGCAGCTTAGCTGCCGCCGGGCAGGGTAACACTGAAGCTTTCTTT. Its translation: CASSLAAAGQGNTEAFF.

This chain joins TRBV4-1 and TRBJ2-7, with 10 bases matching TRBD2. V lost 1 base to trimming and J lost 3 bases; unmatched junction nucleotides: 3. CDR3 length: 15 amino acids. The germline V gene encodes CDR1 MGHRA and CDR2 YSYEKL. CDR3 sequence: CASSQGGLADYEQYF. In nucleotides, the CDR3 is TGCGCCAGCAGCCAAGGAGGACTAGCGGACTACGAGCAGTACTTC.

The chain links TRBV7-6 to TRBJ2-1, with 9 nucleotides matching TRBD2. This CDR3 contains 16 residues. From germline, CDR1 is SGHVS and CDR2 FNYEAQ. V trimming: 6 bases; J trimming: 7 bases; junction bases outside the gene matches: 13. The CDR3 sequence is CASRSDVAGVRNEQFF. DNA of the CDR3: TGTGCCAGCAGAAGTGACGTAGCGGGAGTTAGGAATGAGCAGTTCTTC.

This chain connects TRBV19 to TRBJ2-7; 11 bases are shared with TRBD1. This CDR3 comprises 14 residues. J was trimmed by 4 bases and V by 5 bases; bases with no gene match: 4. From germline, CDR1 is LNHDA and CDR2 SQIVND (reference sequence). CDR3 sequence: CASSPGTGGYEQYF. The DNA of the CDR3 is TGTGCCAGTAGTCCCGGGACAGGGGGATACGAGCAGTACTTC.

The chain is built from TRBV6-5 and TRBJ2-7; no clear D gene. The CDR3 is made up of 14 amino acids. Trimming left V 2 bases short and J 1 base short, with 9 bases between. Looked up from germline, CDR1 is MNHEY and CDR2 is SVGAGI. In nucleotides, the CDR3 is TGTGCCAGCAGTTACAGCGCCGGGTCCTACGAGCAGTACTTC. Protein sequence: CASSYSAGSYEQYF.

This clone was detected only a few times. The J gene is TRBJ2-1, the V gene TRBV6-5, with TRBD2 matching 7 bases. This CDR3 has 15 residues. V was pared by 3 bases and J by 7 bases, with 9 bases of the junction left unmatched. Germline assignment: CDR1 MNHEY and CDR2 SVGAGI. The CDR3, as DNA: TGTGCCAGCAGTTATGGAGGCGGGAGATTTAATGAGCAGTTCTTC. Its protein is CASSYGGGRFNEQFF.

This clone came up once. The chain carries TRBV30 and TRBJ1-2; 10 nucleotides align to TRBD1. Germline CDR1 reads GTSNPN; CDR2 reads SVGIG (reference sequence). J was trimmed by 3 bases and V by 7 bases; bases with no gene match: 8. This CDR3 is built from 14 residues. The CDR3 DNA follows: TGTGCCTCCCGGGGGACAGGGGCGGACTATGGCTACACCTTC. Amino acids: CASRGTGADYGYTF.

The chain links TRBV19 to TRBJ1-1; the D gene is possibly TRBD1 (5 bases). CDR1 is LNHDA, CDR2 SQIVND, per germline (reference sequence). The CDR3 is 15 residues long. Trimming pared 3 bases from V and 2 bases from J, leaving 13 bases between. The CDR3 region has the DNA TGTGCCAGTAGTATGCGGGGGAGTAGCAACACTGAAGCTTTCTTT. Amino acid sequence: CASSMRGSSNTEAFF.

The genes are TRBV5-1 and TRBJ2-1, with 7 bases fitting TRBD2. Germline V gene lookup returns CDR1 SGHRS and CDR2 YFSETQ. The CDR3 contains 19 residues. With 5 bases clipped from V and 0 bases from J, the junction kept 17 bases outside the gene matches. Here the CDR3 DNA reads TGCGCCAGCAGAACCCGGGAGCGGGGTTGGATTAGCTCCTACAATGAGCAGTTCTTC. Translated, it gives CASRTRERGWISSYNEQFF.

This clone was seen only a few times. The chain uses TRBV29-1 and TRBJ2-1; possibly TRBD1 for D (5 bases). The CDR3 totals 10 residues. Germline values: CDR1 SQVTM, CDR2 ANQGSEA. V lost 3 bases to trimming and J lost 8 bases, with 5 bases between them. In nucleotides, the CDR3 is TGCAGCGTTGACAGGGATGAGCAGTTCTTC. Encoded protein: CSVDRDEQFF.

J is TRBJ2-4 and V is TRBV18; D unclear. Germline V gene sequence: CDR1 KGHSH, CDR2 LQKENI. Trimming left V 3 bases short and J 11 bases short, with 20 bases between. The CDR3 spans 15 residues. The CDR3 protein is CASSPTAQEATVQYF. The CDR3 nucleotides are TGTGCCAGCTCACCGACTGCCCAAGAGGCTACGGTTCAGTACTTC.

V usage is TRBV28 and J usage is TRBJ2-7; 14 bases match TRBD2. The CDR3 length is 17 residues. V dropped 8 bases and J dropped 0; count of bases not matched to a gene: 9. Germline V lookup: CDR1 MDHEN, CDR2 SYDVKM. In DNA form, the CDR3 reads TGTGCCAGCGGGGAGACTAGCGGGGGGGAAAGCTCCTACGAGCAGTACTTC. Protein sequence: CASGETSGGESSYEQYF. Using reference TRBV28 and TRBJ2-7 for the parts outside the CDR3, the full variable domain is DVKVTQSSRYLVKRTGEKVFLECVQDMDHENMFWYRQDPGLGLRLIYFSYDVKMKEKGDIPEGYSVSREKKERFSLILESASTNQTSMYLCASGETSGGESSYEQYFGPGTRLTVT.

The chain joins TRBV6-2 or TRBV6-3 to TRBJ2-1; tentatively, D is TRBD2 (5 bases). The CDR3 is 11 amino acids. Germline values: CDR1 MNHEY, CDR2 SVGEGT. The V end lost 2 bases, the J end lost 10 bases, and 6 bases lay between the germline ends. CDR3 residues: CASSYGREQFF. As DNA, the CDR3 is TGTGCCAGCAGTTACGGGAGAGAGCAGTTCTTC.

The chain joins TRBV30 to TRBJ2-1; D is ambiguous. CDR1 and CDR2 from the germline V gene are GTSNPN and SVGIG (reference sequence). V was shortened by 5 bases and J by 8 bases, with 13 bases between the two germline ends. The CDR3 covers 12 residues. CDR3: CAWQTTSDEQFF. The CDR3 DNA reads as TGTGCCTGGCAGACCACAAGCGATGAGCAGTTCTTC.

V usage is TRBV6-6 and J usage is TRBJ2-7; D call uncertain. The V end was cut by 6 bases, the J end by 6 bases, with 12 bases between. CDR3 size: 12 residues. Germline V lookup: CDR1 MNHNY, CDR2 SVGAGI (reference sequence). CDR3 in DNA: TGTGCCAGCAGCCCCCGCCCCGGCGAGCAGTACTTC. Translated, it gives CASSPRPGEQYF.